Following are 6 T cell receptor beta chains from one sample sequenced in a study of cytomegalovirus exposure and HLA in healthy donors. Measured with immunoSEQ multiplex PCR; TCRdb has only the in-frame clones, and not every one. The sample consists of about 130,000 clones, roughly 94% of them appearing once. Specimen: PBMCs. The receptors here all came from a woman younger than 35 in good health and CMV-seronegative.

The chain combines TRBV28 with TRBJ1-6, with 10 bases aligning to TRBD1. Germline V lookup: CDR1 MDHEN, CDR2 SYDVKM. This CDR3 region has 15 residues. V shed 6 bases and J 10 bases; nucleotides not matched to a gene: 9. This CDR3 is CASSLGGTGESPLHF. The CDR3 region has the DNA TGTGCCAGCAGCCTAGGTGGGACAGGGGAATCACCCCTCCACTTT. The variable domain in full, completed from reference TRBV28 and TRBJ1-6, reads DVKVTQSSRYLVKRTGEKVFLECVQDMDHENMFWYRQDPGLGLRLIYFSYDVKMKEKGDIPEGYSVSREKKERFSLILESASTNQTSMYLCASSLGGTGESPLHFGNGTRLTVT.

This chain links TRBV7-2 with TRBJ2-7; no firm D call. Deletions cut 2 bases from V and 2 bases from J, with 10 bases between. The CDR3 loop spans 14 amino acids. Looked up from germline, CDR1 is SGHTA and CDR2 is FQGNSA. CDR3 coding DNA: TGTGCCAGCAGCTTACGGGTCCCTACCTACGAGCAGTACTTC. This encodes CASSLRVPTYEQYF.

This chain uses TRBV7-9 with TRBJ2-3, with D perhaps TRBD1 (5 bases). CDR1 is SEHNR and CDR2 is FQNEAQ in the germline V gene (reference sequence). This CDR3 region has 14 residues. V dropped 1 base and J dropped 0 bases, with 5 bases sitting between them. In DNA form, the CDR3 reads TGTGCCAGCAGCTTAGGACAGAGCACAGATACGCAGTATTTT. Residues: CASSLGQSTDTQYF.

The gene calls are TRBV2 and TRBJ2-5, with 10 bases identical to TRBD2. The CDR3 is 14 residues long. CDR1 is SNHLY and CDR2 is FYNNEI in the germline V gene. V was clipped by 6 bases and J by 5 bases; unmatched bases: 6. In nucleotides, the CDR3 is TGTGCCAGCAGCACCGGGACTAGCGCGGAGACCCAGTACTTC. As protein: CASSTGTSAETQYF.

This sequence joins TRBV7-2 and TRBJ2-1, with D possibly being TRBD2 (7 bases). V dropped 0 bases and J dropped 2 bases, with 11 bases sitting between them. This CDR3 region has 16 residues. The V gene's germline CDR1 is SGHTA and CDR2 FQGNSA. The CDR3: CASSLAEGGPYNEQFF. DNA of the CDR3: TGTGCCAGCAGCTTAGCGGAGGGGGGGCCCTACAATGAGCAGTTCTTC.

CDR3 sequence: CASTTGQGLSEQYF. In nucleotides, the CDR3 is TGTGCCAGCACCACCGGACAGGGATTATCCGAGCAGTACTTC. The chain links TRBV28 to TRBJ2-7, with 8 bases lining up with TRBD1. Per germline, CDR1 MDHEN and CDR2 SYDVKM. The V and J ends lost 7 bases and 6 bases, in that order; junction bases with no gene match: 11. The CDR3 sequence is 14 residues long.